The 2 T cell receptor beta chains reported below all come from one sample, sequenced in a study of cytomegalovirus exposure and HLA in healthy donors. Amplification used 60 Vbeta primers and 13 Jbeta primers. Profiled with immunoSEQ multiplex PCR; TCRdb holds only in-frame clones, not every one. The data hold 150,000 to 200,000 clones, with around 83% observed a single time. The sample was PBMCs. The receptors derive from a woman aged 40 to 50 in good health and CMV-seronegative.

The genes are TRBV20-1 and TRBJ2-7; TRBD2 might be the D (5 bases). Germline V CDR1 and CDR2: DFQATT, SNEGSKA (reference sequence). This CDR3 spans 8 amino acids. CDR3 loop: CTPGEQYV. For the CDR3, the DNA is TGCACCCCGGGGGAGCAGTACGTC.

This clone was seen a handful of times. The gene calls are TRBV7-2 and TRBJ2-3; D is perhaps TRBD2 (5 bases). CDR3 size: 12 residues. The V gene's germline CDR1 is SGHTA and CDR2 FQGNSA. V lost 8 bases to trimming and J lost 1 base, with 7 bases between them. As DNA, the CDR3 is TGTGCCAGCGAGGGAGGCACAGATACGCAGTATTTT. Its protein is CASEGGTDTQYF. Full variable domain (rest looked up from reference TRBV7-2 and TRBJ2-3): GAGVSQSPSNKVTEKGKDVELRCDPISGHTALYWYRQSLGQGLEFLIYFQGNSAPDKSGLPSDRFSAERTGGSVSTLTIQRTQQEDSAVYLCASEGGTDTQYFGPGTRLTVL.